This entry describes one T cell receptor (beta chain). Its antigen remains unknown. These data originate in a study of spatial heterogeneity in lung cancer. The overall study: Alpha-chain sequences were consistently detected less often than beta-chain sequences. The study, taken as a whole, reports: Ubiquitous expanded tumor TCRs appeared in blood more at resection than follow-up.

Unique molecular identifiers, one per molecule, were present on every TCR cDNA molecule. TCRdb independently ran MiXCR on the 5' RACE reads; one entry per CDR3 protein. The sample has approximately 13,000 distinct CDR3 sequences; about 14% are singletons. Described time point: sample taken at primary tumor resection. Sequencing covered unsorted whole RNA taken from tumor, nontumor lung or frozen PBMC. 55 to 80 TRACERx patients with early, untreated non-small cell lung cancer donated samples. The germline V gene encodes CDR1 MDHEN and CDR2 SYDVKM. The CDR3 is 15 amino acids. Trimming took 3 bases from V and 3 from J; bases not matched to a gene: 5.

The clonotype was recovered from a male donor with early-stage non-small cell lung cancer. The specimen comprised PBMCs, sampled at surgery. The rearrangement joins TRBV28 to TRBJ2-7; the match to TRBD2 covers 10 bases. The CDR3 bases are TGTGCCAGCAGTTTGGGACTAGCGCTAAACTACGAGCAGTACTTC. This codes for CASSLGLALNYEQYF.